The 24 T cell receptor beta chains below all came from one sample that was sequenced in a study of a mutant IDH1 vaccine in newly diagnosed glioma. Sequenced by immunoSEQ multiplex PCR; TCRdb stores in-frame clones only, minus some. The sample lists over 55,000 clones, about four fifths occurring once. Stated time point: week 35, safety follow-up. With topical imiquimod, each dose of the vaccine consisted of 300 ug of mutant IDH1 20-mer peptide. These receptors have no identified antigens. The material was PBMCs, obtained from a glioma patient whose treatment included an IDH1 peptide vaccine. These receptor sequences come from a man aged 40-49 years with glioma.

V usage is TRBV4-3 and J usage is TRBJ2-7, with TRBD1 matching over 9 bases. After removal of 4 bases from V and 10 bases from J, the junction contained 14 bases not matched to a gene. Per germline, CDR1 LGHNA and CDR2 YSLEER. The CDR3 runs 15 residues. The CDR3: CASSRSGQGSDSQYF. Written as DNA, the CDR3 is TGCGCCAGCAGCCGATCGGGACAGGGTTCGGACTCCCAGTACTTC.

The V gene is TRBV5-4, the J gene TRBJ2-7; D possibly corresponds to TRBD2 (6 bases). V shed 5 bases and J shed 6 bases, with 15 bases lying between them. The germline V gene encodes CDR1 SGHNT and CDR2 YYREEE (reference sequence). This CDR3 contains 13 residues. CDR3 DNA sequence: TGTGCCAGCAGTTGGCCCCTCGGGGGCGAGCAGTACTTC. It yields the protein CASSWPLGGEQYF. Supplemented by reference TRBV5-4 and TRBJ2-7, the full variable domain reads ETGVTQSPTHLIKTRGQQVTLRCSSQSGHNTVSWYQQALGQGPQFIFQYYREEENGRGNFPPRFSGLQFPNYSSELNVNALELDDSALYLCASSWPLGGEQYFGPGTRLTVT.

This clone was seen more than once but under ten times. This sequence joins TRBV18 and TRBJ1-3; D is unclear. The CDR3 contains 13 residues. Germline values: CDR1 KGHSH, CDR2 LQKENI. The V end lost 7 bases, the J end lost 4 bases, and 11 bases lay between the germline ends. The CDR3 protein is CASCALGGNTIYF. The CDR3 DNA follows: TGTGCCAGCTGCGCGCTGGGGGGAAACACCATATATTTT. Looking up the rest from reference TRBV18 and TRBJ1-3 gives the full variable domain: NAGVMQNPRHLVRRRGQEARLRCSPMKGHSHVYWYRQLPEEGLKFMVYLQKENIIDESGMPKERFSAEFPKEGPSILRIQQVVRGDSAAYFCASCALGGNTIYFGEGSWLTVV.

This clone is a singleton in its sample. The V and J genes are TRBV7-8 and TRBJ1-6, with D possibly being TRBD1 (5 bases). Germline V gene sequence: CDR1 SGHVS, CDR2 FQNEAQ. Trimming shortened V by 0 bases and J by 10 bases, and 16 bases separated the two germline ends. The CDR3 totals 16 residues. The CDR3 reads CASSLARVRVGSPLHF. The CDR3 nucleotides read TGTGCCAGCAGCTTAGCGCGCGTCAGGGTGGGATCACCCCTCCACTTT.

The J gene is TRBJ1-1, the V gene TRBV2, with D unresolved. The V end lost 8 bases, the J end lost 3 bases, and 7 bases lay between the germline ends. There are 11 residues in the CDR3. Germline CDR1 and CDR2: SNHLY and FYNNEI. Here the CDR3 DNA reads TGTGCCAGCGAGCTGGACACTGAAGCTTTCTTT. Translated, it gives CASELDTEAFF.

This chain uses TRBV7-9 with TRBJ2-1; D possibly uses TRBD1 or TRBD2 (5 bases each). CDR3 length equals 15 residues. V was clipped by 5 bases and J by 0 bases, with 11 bases between them. Germline-derived CDR1 and CDR2 are SEHNR and FQNEAQ (reference sequence). The CDR3 here is CASSDRDGSYNEQFF. CDR3 bases: TGTGCCAGCAGCGACCGGGACGGCTCCTACAATGAGCAGTTCTTC. Supplemented by reference TRBV7-9 and TRBJ2-1, the full variable domain reads DTGVSQNPRHKITKRGQNVTFRCDPISEHNRLYWYRQTLGQGPEFLTYFQNEAQLEKSRLLSDRFSAERPKGSFSTLEIQRTEQGDSAMYLCASSDRDGSYNEQFFGPGTRLTVL.

This clone was picked up a small number of times. The chain joins TRBV5-1 to TRBJ1-4; TRBD1 agrees at 10 bases. V lost 0 bases and J lost 6; bases outside the gene matches: 8. Germline V CDR1 and CDR2: SGHRS, YFSETQ. The CDR3 consists of 17 residues. The CDR3 spells CASSLGPTGGFYEKLFF. The CDR3 nucleotides are TGCGCCAGCAGCTTGGGTCCGACAGGGGGCTTTTATGAAAAACTGTTTTTT.

V gene TRBV5-4 combines with J gene TRBJ2-3, with 9 bases identical to TRBD2. The V gene's germline CDR1 is SGHNT and CDR2 YYREEE (reference sequence). The CDR3 contains 17 residues. V lost 0 bases, J lost 3 bases, and 8 bases stayed unmatched. CDR3 protein: CASSLGGTSFWTDTQYF. CDR3 bases: TGTGCCAGCAGCTTGGGGGGGACTAGCTTTTGGACAGATACGCAGTATTTT.

The CDR3 spells CASSAWRGRLQETQYF. CDR3 bases: TGTGCCAGCAGCGCTTGGCGGGGGAGACTTCAAGAGACCCAGTACTTC. The chain has TRBV5-6 and TRBJ2-5; TRBD2 matches 7 bases. CDR1 and CDR2 (germline): SGHDT, YYEEEE. The length of the CDR3 is 16 residues. V lost 4 bases to trimming and J lost 2 bases; unmatched junction nucleotides: 11.

In this sample, this clone turned up a few times. The chain couples TRBV20-1 to TRBJ1-1; D gene unclear. V was cut by 2 bases and J by 4 bases, with 5 bases left in between. This CDR3 is 11 amino acids long. Germline V CDR1 and CDR2: DFQATT, SNEGSKA (reference sequence). This chain's CDR3 is CSARRPTEAFF. Written as DNA, the CDR3 is TGCAGTGCTAGAAGGCCCACTGAAGCTTTCTTT.

This chain links TRBV5-1 with TRBJ2-3; tentative D call: TRBD2 (6 bases). Germline V gene data show CDR1 as SGHRS and CDR2 as YFSETQ. CDR3 length equals 15 residues. Trimming shortened V by 1 base and J by 2 bases, and 11 bases separated the two germline ends. The CDR3 loop reads CASSLRGIITDTQYF. The CDR3 nucleotides read TGCGCCAGCAGCTTGCGGGGGATCATCACAGATACGCAGTATTTT.

This clone was seen a single time. The chain has TRBV28 and TRBJ2-3; 7 bases map to TRBD2. The V gene end was trimmed by 8 bases and the J gene end by 7 bases; junction bases not matched to a gene: 15. Germline loops: CDR1 MDHEN, CDR2 SYDVKM. The CDR3 consists of 15 residues. CDR3 sequence (DNA): TGTGCCAGCCCACCGAAACTAGCGCCTATCCATACGCAGTATTTT. Translation: CASPPKLAPIHTQYF.

The V call is TRBV29-1, the J call TRBJ2-7; D might be TRBD1 (5 bases). The CDR3 loop spans 14 amino acids. Germline assignment: CDR1 SQVTM and CDR2 ANQGSEA. Trimming took 6 bases from V and 7 from J, leaving 22 bases between them. The CDR3 sequence is CSVSTTGTLNEQYF. The CDR3 DNA reads TGCAGCGTCTCCACTACAGGAACGCTAAATGAGCAGTACTTC.

Points on this clone: The same CDR3 can be traced to other DNA sequences in this sample. This sequence joins TRBV20-1 and TRBJ2-7, with D unresolved. The CDR3 totals 11 residues. Germline lookup yields CDR1 DFQATT and CDR2 SNEGSKA (reference sequence). V lost 5 bases and J 0 bases, leaving 5 bases between the germline ends. The CDR3 loop is CSASTSYEQYF. CDR3 sequence (DNA): TGCAGTGCTTCCACCTCCTACGAGCAGTACTTC.

The genes are TRBV5-4 and TRBJ2-5, with TRBD2 identical over 9 bases. The CDR3 contains 15 residues. J gave up 5 bases and V 0 bases, and 5 bases lay outside the gene matches. The germline CDR1 and CDR2 sequences are SGHNT and YYREEE (reference sequence). CDR3 nucleotide sequence: TGTGCCAGCAGCTTGGACAGCGGGAGGTGGGAGACCCAGTACTTC. The encoded protein is CASSLDSGRWETQYF. The full variable domain, with the rest looked up from reference TRBV5-4 and TRBJ2-5, is ETGVTQSPTHLIKTRGQQVTLRCSSQSGHNTVSWYQQALGQGPQFIFQYYREEENGRGNFPPRFSGLQFPNYSSELNVNALELDDSALYLCASSLDSGRWETQYFGPGTRLLVL.

The rearrangement joins TRBV7-3 to TRBJ2-3; perhaps TRBD2 as D (6 bases). Germline V CDR1 and CDR2: SGHTA, FQGTGA. The CDR3 is made up of 14 amino acids. Deletions cut 5 bases from V and 1 base from J, with 10 bases between. CDR3 nucleotides: TGTGCCAGCAGCCAAGGAGGGGGCACAGATACGCAGTATTTT. It translates to CASSQGGGTDTQYF.

This chain joins TRBV4-2 and TRBJ2-7, with 7 bases fitting TRBD1. The CDR3 has 16 residues. Germline lookup yields CDR1 LGHNA and CDR2 YNFKEQ. J was trimmed by 2 bases and V by 1 base; bases with no gene match: 8. Written as DNA, the CDR3 is TGTGCCAGCAGCCAAGGACCGGGACAGCCCGCCTACGAGCAGTACTTC. Residues: CASSQGPGQPAYEQYF.

The rearrangement uses TRBV5-6 and TRBJ2-6; no clear D gene. This CDR3 is built from 16 residues. V lost 4 bases and J 0 bases, leaving 11 bases between the germline ends. Per the germline V gene, CDR1 is SGHDT and CDR2 is YYEEEE. The CDR3 reads CASSPEGSSGANVLTF. DNA of the CDR3: TGTGCCAGCAGCCCCGAAGGGTCCTCTGGGGCCAACGTCCTGACTTTC.

The rearrangement links TRBV15 to TRBJ1-1; D unclear. From germline, CDR1 is LNHNV and CDR2 YYDKDF (reference sequence). The V end lost 3 bases, the J end lost 4 bases, and 18 bases lay between the germline ends. This CDR3 has 16 amino acids. CDR3 residues: CATSSGMEGRSTEAFF. CDR3 DNA: TGTGCCACCAGCAGTGGGATGGAAGGACGGAGCACTGAAGCTTTCTTT.

This clone was picked up a small number of times. The CDR3 DNA sequence: TGTGCCAGCAGCTCTCTAGCGGGAGTCGGGGAGACCCAGTACTTC. Translated, it gives CASSSLAGVGETQYF. The chain links TRBV11-2 to TRBJ2-5; 10 nucleotides match TRBD2. This CDR3 contains 15 residues. The germline CDR1 and CDR2 sequences are SGHAT and FQNNGV. V lost 4 bases to trimming and J lost 5 bases; unmatched junction nucleotides: 7.

This chain joins TRBV7-2 and TRBJ1-6, with 7 bases fitting TRBD1. V was pared by 1 base and J by 9 bases, with 6 bases of the junction left unmatched. In germline, CDR1 is SGHTA, CDR2 FQGNSA. This CDR3 comprises 15 residues. The CDR3 loop reads CASSLEGGSTSPLHF. Here the CDR3 DNA reads TGTGCCAGCAGCTTAGAAGGGGGCTCGACTTCACCCCTCCACTTT.

V usage is TRBV5-5 and J usage is TRBJ1-5; tentative D call: TRBD1 (5 bases). Trimming pared 4 bases from V and 0 bases from J, leaving 11 bases between. The CDR3 contains 15 residues. Germline CDR1 and CDR2: SGHKS and YYEKEE (reference sequence). The CDR3 sequence: CASSLGGVSNQPQHF. The CDR3 DNA reads TGTGCCAGCAGCCTGGGGGGAGTTAGCAATCAGCCCCAGCATTTT.

For this clone: The same CDR3 arises from other DNA sequences in this sample as well. The genes are TRBV4-2 and TRBJ1-4, with no clear D. Germline V lookup: CDR1 LGHNA, CDR2 YNFKEQ. The CDR3 has 15 amino acids. Trimming left V 4 bases short and J 3 bases short, with 12 bases between. CDR3 bases: TGTGCCAGCAGCCCCACCGAAACAGCTAATGAAAAACTGTTTTTT. Translating it yields CASSPTETANEKLFF.

The gene calls are TRBV25-1 and TRBJ2-2; TRBD1 matches 8 bases. The CDR3 loop spans 16 amino acids. Germline V gene data show CDR1 as MGHDK and CDR2 as SYGVNS. Trimming removed 7 bases from V and 5 bases from J; junction bases left unmatched: 12. CDR3 DNA sequence: TGTGCCAGCACCGAACAAGGGACAGGTGGGACCGGGGAGCTGTTTTTT. Its translation is CASTEQGTGGTGELFF.